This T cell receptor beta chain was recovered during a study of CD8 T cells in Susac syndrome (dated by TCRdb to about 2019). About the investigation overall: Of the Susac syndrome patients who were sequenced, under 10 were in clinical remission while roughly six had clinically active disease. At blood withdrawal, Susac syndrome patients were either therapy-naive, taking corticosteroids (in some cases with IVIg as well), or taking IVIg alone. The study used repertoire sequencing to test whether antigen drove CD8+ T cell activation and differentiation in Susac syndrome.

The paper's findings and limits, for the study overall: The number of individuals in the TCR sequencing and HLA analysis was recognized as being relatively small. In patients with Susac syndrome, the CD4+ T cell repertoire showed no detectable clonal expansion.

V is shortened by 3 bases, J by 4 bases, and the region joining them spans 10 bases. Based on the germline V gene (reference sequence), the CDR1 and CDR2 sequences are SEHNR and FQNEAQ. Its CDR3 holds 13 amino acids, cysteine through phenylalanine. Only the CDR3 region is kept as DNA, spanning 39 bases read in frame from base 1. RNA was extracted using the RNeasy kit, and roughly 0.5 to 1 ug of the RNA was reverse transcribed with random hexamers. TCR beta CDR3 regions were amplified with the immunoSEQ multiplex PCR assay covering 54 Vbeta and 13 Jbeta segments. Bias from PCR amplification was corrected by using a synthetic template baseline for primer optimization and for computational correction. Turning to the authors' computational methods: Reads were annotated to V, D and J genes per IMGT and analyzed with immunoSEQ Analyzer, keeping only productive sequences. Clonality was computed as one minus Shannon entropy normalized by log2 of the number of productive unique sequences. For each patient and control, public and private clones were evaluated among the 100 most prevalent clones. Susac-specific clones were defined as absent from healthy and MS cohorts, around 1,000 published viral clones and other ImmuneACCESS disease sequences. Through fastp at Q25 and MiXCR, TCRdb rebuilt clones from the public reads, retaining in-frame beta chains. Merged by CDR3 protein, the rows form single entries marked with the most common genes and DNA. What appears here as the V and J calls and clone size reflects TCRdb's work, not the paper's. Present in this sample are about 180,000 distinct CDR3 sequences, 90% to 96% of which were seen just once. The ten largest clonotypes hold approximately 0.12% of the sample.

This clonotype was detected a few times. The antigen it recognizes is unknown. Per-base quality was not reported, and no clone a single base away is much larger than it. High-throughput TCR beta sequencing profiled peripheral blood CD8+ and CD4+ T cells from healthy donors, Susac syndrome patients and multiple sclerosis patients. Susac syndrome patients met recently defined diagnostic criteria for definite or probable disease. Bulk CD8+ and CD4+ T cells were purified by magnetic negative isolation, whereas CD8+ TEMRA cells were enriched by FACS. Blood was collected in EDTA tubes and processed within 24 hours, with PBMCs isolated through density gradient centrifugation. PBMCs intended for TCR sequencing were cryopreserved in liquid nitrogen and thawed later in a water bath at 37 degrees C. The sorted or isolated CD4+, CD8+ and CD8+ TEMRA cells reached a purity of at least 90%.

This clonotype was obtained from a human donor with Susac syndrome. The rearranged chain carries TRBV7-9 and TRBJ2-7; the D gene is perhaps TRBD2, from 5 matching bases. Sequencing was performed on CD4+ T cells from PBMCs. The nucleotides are TGTGCCAGCAGCTTCGGGGATGGGTACGAGCAGTACTTC. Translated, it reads CASSFGDGYEQYF. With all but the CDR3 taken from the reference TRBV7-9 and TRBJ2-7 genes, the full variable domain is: DTGVSQNPRHKITKRGQNVTFRCDPISEHNRLYWYRQTLGQGPEFLTYFQNEAQLEKSRLLSDRFSAERPKGSFSTLEIQRTEQGDSAMYLCASSFGDGYEQYFGPGTRLTVT.